This T cell receptor beta chain was recovered during a study of response to subunit inactivated influenza vaccine. Broader study findings: Researchers suggested that each seasonal influenza vaccination recruits few new T cells.

In this sample, this clonotype turned up many times. Its antigen is unknown. Each CDR3 protein gets one entry after TCRdb re-called the RT-PCR reads with MiXCR. The table shows around 580,000 distinct CDR3 sequences, with 14% occurring only once. The sequences come from PBMCs from blood, collected 11 to 12 days after vaccination. This TCR derives from a man aged 50 to 60 who received an inactivated influenza vaccine.

CDR3: CASRRTGNTGELFF. Here the CDR3 DNA reads TGTGCCAGCAGGCGGACGGGAAACACCGGGGAGCTGTTTTTT. This chain uses TRBV12-3 or TRBV12-4 with TRBJ2-2, with D perhaps matching TRBD2 (5 bases). The CDR3 length is 14 residues. Trimming stripped 6 bases from V and 2 bases from J, with 10 bases between.